This is a list of T cell receptor beta chains from one sample in a study of OX40 agonist ivuxolimab in advanced cancers. The assay was immunoSEQ multiplex PCR, and TCRdb's table has in-frame clones only and misses some. The sample shows roughly 43,000 clones, approximately 91% of them seen only once. This specimen was CD4+ or CD8+ T cells sorted from blood, taken in a trial of the OX40 agonist ivuxolimab. These receptors came from an adult with an advanced solid tumor such as melanoma, head and neck, liver or kidney cancer. CDR3s include the opening cysteine and the closing phenylalanine or tryptophan. D genes are given only for firm matches. Not all rows give a size; the values are once, few, many and, for expanded clones, a class.

. TRBJ1-4 TRBV18 . 16 TGTGCCAGCTCACCACGATCAGACAACTCCGATGAAAAACTGTTTTTT CASSPRSDNSDEKLFF
once TRBJ2-7 TRBV9 TRBD2 15 TGTGCCAGCAGCGTAGCGGGCGGGAGTACCTACGAGCAGTACTTC CASSVAGGSTYEQYF
few TRBJ2-7 TRBV2 . 10 TGTGCCAGCGGGGTATACGAGCAGTACTTC CASGVYEQYF
. TRBJ2-2 TRBV29-1 . 12 TGCAGCGTTGTCGGGTGGGCGGGGGAGCTGTTTTTT CSVVGWAGELFF
. TRBJ1-5 TRBV19 . 15 TGTGCCAGTAGTATATGGGACTCGGGCAATCAGCCCCAGCATTTT CASSIWDSGNQPQHF
. TRBJ2-5 TRBV4-3 . 12 TGCGCCAGCAGCCAAGATTTTGAGACCCAGTACTTC CASSQDFETQYF
. TRBJ2-7 TRBV7-9 TRBD1 15 TGTGCCAGCAGCTGGGACAGGGGAGGAATGAGGGAGCAGTACTTC CASSWDRGGMREQYF
. TRBJ1-6 TRBV28 . 16 TGTGCCAGCAGTTTGGCGGGGCACGGAGACAATTCACCCCTCCACTTT CASSLAGHGDNSPLHF
. TRBJ2-1 TRBV27 . 12 TGTGCCAGCAGTTTATGGGGGAATGAGCAGTTCTTC CASSLWGNEQFF
. TRBJ2-7 TRBV7-9 . 13 TGTGCCAGCAGCTTATCCTTAACCCACGAGCAGTACTTC CASSLSLTHEQYF
. TRBJ2-3 TRBV5-1 . 15 TGCGCCAGCAGCCCCGGGACTCTTAGGCCAGATACGCAGTATTTT CASSPGTLRPDTQYF
. TRBJ2-5 TRBV5-1 . 17 TGCGCCAGCAGCTTGGAAGAACAGCCCACGTACCAAGAGACCCAGTACTTC CASSLEEQPTYQETQYF
. TRBJ2-5 TRBV27 . 13 TGTGCCAGCAGTTTATTCCCGGGAGAGACCCAGTACTTC CASSLFPGETQYF
. TRBJ1-1 TRBV6-6 . 12 TGTGCCAGCAGTTACGTCGGTACTGAAGCTTTCTTT CASSYVGTEAFF
. TRBJ2-3 TRBV19 TRBD2 19 TGTGCCAGTAGTATAGTGGTACTAGCGGGGTCCCCTAGCACAGATACGCAGTATTTT CASSIVVLAGSPSTDTQYF
. TRBJ2-7 TRBV9 . 13 TGTGCCAGCAGCGATGAGGACAGATCCGAGCAGTACTTC CASSDEDRSEQYF
. TRBJ2-1 TRBV9 TRBD2 19 TGTGCCAGCAGCGTAGCTATCTCGACTAGCGGGAGGGTGTACAATGAGCAGTTCTTC CASSVAISTSGRVYNEQFF
. TRBJ1-1 TRBV9 . 13 TGTGCCAGCAGCGTGGCTGGGGCCGCTGAAGCTTTCTTT CASSVAGAAEAFF
. TRBJ2-7 TRBV7-6 TRBD2 17 TGTGCCAGCAGCTTAGCCCCCGGGATAGCGGGAGGCTACGAGCAGTACTTC CASSLAPGIAGGYEQYF
. TRBJ2-7 TRBV28 . 13 TGTGCCAGCAGTTTTGGGGTCTCCTACGAGCAGTACTTC CASSFGVSYEQYF
. TRBJ2-7 TRBV27 . 15 TGTGCCAGCAGTCCCATGGGTAGTCTGTCACACGAGCAGTACTTC CASSPMGSLSHEQYF
. TRBJ2-2 TRBV5-6 . 14 TGTGCCAGCAGCTTGGGGCGTGGAACCGGGGAGCTGTTTTTT CASSLGRGTGELFF
once TRBJ2-3 TRBV13 . 12 TGTGCCAGCAGCCCCCAAGGAGATACGCAGTATTTT CASSPQGDTQYF
. TRBJ2-3 TRBV21-1 . 13 TGTGCCAGCAGCAGGACCCTTAGGGATACGCAGTATTTT CASSRTLRDTQYF
once TRBJ1-4 TRBV21-1 . 15 TGTGCCAGCAGCACGACCGGGACAGGGGATGAAAAACTGTTTTTT CASSTTGTGDEKLFF
. TRBJ2-1 TRBV9 TRBD2 12 TGTGCCCGCGGGAGGGGGGACAATGAGCAGTTCTTC CARGRGDNEQFF
. TRBJ2-3 TRBV28 TRBD1 13 TGTGCCAGCAGTTCGCACAGGGGTGATACGCAGTATTTT CASSSHRGDTQYF
. TRBJ2-2 TRBV7-7 . 15 TGTGCTAGCAGCTTAAGCACCAGGGTCCCCGGGGAGCTGTTTTTT CASSLSTRVPGELFF
. TRBJ2-1 TRBV5-4 . 12 TGTGCCAGCTCTGGGTTCGGGAATGAGCAGTTCTTC CASSGFGNEQFF
. TRBJ1-2 TRBV28 . 15 TGTGCCAGCAGTTCCCGGACAGACCCGAACTATGGCTACACCTTC CASSSRTDPNYGYTF
. TRBJ2-7 TRBV2 . 14 TGTGCCAGCAGTTCAACTTACAGGGTCCACGAGCAGTACTTC CASSSTYRVHEQYF
. TRBJ2-3 TRBV11-2 . 16 TGTGCCAGCAGCCCATCGGCGGGCGGGGGCACAGATACGCAGTATTTT CASSPSAGGGTDTQYF
. TRBJ2-7 TRBV5-1 . 14 TGCGCCAGCAGCTTGGTAGGGTCGGCCTACGAGCAGTACTTC CASSLVGSAYEQYF
. TRBJ2-5 TRBV13 . 15 TGTGCCAGCAGTTACAGGGAGGGTTCCCAAGAGACCCAGTACTTC CASSYREGSQETQYF
. TRBJ1-2 TRBV4-1 . 16 TGCGCCAGCAGCCAACCCACCGATCACAGGTTTGGAGTCTACACCTTC CASSQPTDHRFGVYTF
. TRBJ2-1 TRBV28 . 15 TGTGCCAGCAGACCAGCCGAGAGCTCCTACAATGAGCAGTTCTTC CASRPAESSYNEQFF
. TRBJ2-7 TRBV19 TRBD1 13 TGTGCCAGTAGTATCGGGACAGCCTACGAGCAGTACTTC CASSIGTAYEQYF
. TRBJ2-1 TRBV5-4 . 16 TGTGCCAGCAGCTTGGAATGGACAACCGGTCACAATGAGCAGTTCTTC CASSLEWTTGHNEQFF
. TRBJ2-3 TRBV5-1 TRBD2 14 TGCGCCAGCAATCTAGCGGGGGGTACAGATACGCAGTATTTT CASNLAGGTDTQYF
. TRBJ2-5 TRBV21-1 . 15 TGTGCCAGCAGCACCCTTCCAAGCGTTGGGGAGACCCAGTACTTC CASSTLPSVGETQYF
. TRBJ2-3 TRBV19 TRBD1 20 TGTGCCAGTAGTATACTATACACCGGACAGGGGATCTCTAGCACAGATACGCAGTATTTT CASSILYTGQGISSTDTQYF
. TRBJ2-1 TRBV18 TRBD2 20 TGTGCCAGCTCACCGTTCGCAGGTTACCAAGCGGGGCAATCCTACAATGAGCAGTTCTTC CASSPFAGYQAGQSYNEQFF
once TRBJ2-5 TRBV28 TRBD1 17 TGTGCCAGCAGTTTATCAGAGGCAGGGGGCGTCGAGGAGACCCAGTACTTC CASSLSEAGGVEETQYF
. TRBJ2-7 TRBV19 TRBD2 15 TGTGCCAGTAGCCCACTAGCGGGAGGGACCTACGAGCAGTACTTC CASSPLAGGTYEQYF
once TRBJ2-1 TRBV7-2 . 13 TGTGCCAGCAGCTTAATGACCCACAATGAGCAGTTCTTC CASSLMTHNEQFF
. TRBJ1-2 TRBV18 . 12 TGTGCCAGCGCAGTGGGGAACTATGGCTACACCTTC CASAVGNYGYTF
. TRBJ2-1 TRBV9 TRBD2 16 TGTGCCAGCAGCGTACCCGGGACTAGCGGGACCACTGAGCAGTTCTTC CASSVPGTSGTTEQFF
. TRBJ2-1 TRBV19 TRBD2 21 TGTGCCAGTAGTATTTATCATAAGGGATATGGGACTACATCATATTACAATGAGCAGTTCTTC CASSIYHKGYGTTSYYNEQFF
. TRBJ1-6 TRBV4-1 . 15 TGCGCCAGCAGCCAAGCCGGGGCCTATAATTCACCCCTCCACTTT CASSQAGAYNSPLHF
few TRBJ1-5 TRBV6-6 TRBD1 15 TGTGCCAGCAGTACGACAGGGCCCGGCAATCAGCCCCAGCATTTT CASSTTGPGNQPQHF
. TRBJ1-2 TRBV29-1 TRBD1 12 TGCAGCGTAGACAGGGTGGGGTATGGCTACACCTTC CSVDRVGYGYTF
. TRBJ2-1 TRBV4-2 . 12 TGTGCCAGCAGCGAAGGGGGGGGTGAGCAGTTCTTC CASSEGGGEQFF
. TRBJ1-3 TRBV6-5 . 16 TGTGCCAGCAGTTACTCCAATCCGGGTCCTGGAAACACCATATATTTT CASSYSNPGPGNTIYF
. TRBJ2-5 TRBV13 . 12 TGTGCCAGCAGCTCTGCAAAAGAGACCCAGTACTTC CASSSAKETQYF
few TRBJ2-5 TRBV7-8 . 14 TGTGCCAGCAGCGTGGACACAAACCAAGAGACCCAGTACTTC CASSVDTNQETQYF
. TRBJ1-2 TRBV11-1 . 15 TGTGCCAGCAGCCCCGGGGGCGGGGTGCGCTATGGCTACACCTTC CASSPGGGVRYGYTF
. TRBJ1-1 TRBV7-9 TRBD1 16 TGTGCCAGCAGCCAACCCAAAACAGGGGACTATGACAAAGCTTTCTTT CASSQPKTGDYDKAFF
. TRBJ2-1 TRBV4-1 TRBD1 15 TGCGCCAGCAGCCAAGAAGACAGGGAATTAAATGAGCAGTTCTTC CASSQEDRELNEQFF
few TRBJ1-2 TRBV7-9 TRBD1 14 TGTGCCAGCAGCACCGGGACAGGGATCCATGGCTACACCTTC CASSTGTGIHGYTF